This section outlines one T cell receptor (beta chain) sequence together with its context. Enrollment of patients from Seattle took place during active infection, with longitudinal follow-up. In the authors' methods: How many nucleated cells were present was estimated from reference gene primer amplification. Here immunoSEQ multiplex PCR was the method, and the copy in TCRdb shows in-frame clones only, minus some. V, J and clone size are those of that table, while D and trimming were read from the DNA. The profile shows roughly 60,000 clones, almost 85% of them singletons. This entry comes from a study of blood T cell repertoires in COVID-19. Across the whole study: Whether acute or convalescent, the COVID-19 samples came from the United States, Italy and Spain. Sources were T cells, B-cell-depleted T cells, or PBMCs; the material itself was cDNA or gDNA.

Trimming shortened V by 7 bases and J by 0 bases, and 9 bases separated the two germline ends. Germline CDR1 reads MGHDK; CDR2 reads SYGVNS. This CDR3 has 13 amino acids. This TCR was sampled from a man in his 60s with COVID-19, enrolled during active disease. The specimen sequenced was peripheral blood. J is TRBJ1-1 and V is TRBV25-1; D possibly corresponds to TRBD1 (5 bases). DNA for the CDR3: TGTGCCAGCATTGGGGACTTGAACACTGAAGCTTTCTTT. It yields the protein CASIGDLNTEAFF.